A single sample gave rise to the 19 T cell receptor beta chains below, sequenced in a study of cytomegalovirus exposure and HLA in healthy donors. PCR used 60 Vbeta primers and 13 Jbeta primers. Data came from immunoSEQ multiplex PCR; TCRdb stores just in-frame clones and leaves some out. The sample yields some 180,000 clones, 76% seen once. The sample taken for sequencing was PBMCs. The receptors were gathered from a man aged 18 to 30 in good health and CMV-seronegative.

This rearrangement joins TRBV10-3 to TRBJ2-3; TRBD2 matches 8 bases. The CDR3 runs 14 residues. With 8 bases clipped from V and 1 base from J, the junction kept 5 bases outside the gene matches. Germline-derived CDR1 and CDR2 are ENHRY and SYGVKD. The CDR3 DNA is TGTGCCATCCGGGAGGGCCTGGGCACAGATACGCAGTATTTT. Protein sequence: CAIREGLGTDTQYF.

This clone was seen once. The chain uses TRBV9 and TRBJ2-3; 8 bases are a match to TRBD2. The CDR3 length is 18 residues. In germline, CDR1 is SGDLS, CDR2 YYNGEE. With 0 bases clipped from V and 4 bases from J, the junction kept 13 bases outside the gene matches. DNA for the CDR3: TGTGCCAGCAGCGTAGAGTCTAGCGGGCCCCCCTCCCCAGATACGCAGTATTTT. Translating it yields CASSVESSGPPSPDTQYF.

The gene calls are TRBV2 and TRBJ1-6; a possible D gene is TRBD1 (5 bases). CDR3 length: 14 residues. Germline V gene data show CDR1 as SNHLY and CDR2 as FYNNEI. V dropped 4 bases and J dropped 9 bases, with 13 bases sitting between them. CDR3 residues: CASSAQGFGSPLHF. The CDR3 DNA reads TGTGCCAGCAGTGCTCAGGGTTTCGGTTCACCCCTCCACTTT.

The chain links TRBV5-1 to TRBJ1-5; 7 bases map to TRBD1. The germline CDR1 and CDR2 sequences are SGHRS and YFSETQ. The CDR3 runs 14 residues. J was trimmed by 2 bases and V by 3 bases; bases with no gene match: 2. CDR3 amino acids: CASSSGTGNQPQHF. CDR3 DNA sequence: TGCGCCAGCAGCTCGGGGACAGGCAATCAGCCCCAGCATTTT.

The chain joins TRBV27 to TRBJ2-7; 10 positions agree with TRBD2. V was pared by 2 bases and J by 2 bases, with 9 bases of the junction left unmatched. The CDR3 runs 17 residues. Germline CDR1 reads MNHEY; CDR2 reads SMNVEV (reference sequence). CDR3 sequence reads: CASSLGVAGGGAYEQYF. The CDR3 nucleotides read TGTGCCAGCAGTTTAGGGGTAGCGGGGGGAGGGGCCTACGAGCAGTACTTC.

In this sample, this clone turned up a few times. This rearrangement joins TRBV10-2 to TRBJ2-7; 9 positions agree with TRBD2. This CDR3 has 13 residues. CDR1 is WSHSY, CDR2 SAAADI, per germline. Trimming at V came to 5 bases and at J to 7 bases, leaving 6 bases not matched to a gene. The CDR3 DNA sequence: TGCGCCAGCAGTAGACTAGCGGCTAGTGAGCAGTACTTC. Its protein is CASSRLAASEQYF.

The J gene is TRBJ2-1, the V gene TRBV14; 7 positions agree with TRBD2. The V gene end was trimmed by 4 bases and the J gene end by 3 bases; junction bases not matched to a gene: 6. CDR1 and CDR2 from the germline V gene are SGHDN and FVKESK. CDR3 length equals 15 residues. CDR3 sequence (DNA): TGTGCCAGCAGCCGTAGCGGGTTTATCTACAATGAGCAGTTCTTC. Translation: CASSRSGFIYNEQFF.

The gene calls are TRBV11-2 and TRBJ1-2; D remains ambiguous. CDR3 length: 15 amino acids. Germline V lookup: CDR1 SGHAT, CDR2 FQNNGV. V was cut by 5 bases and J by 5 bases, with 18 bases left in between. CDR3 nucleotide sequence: TGTGCCAGCAGCGCCCGGGTCCCGCTTATGTATGGCTACACCTTC. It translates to CASSARVPLMYGYTF.

The CDR3 bases are TGTGCCAGCAGCGCCTCGGGAGGAAGCTCCTACAATGAGCAGTTCTTC. Its protein product is CASSASGGSSYNEQFF. The chain joins TRBV9 to TRBJ2-1, with 7 bases aligning to TRBD2. This CDR3 spans 16 amino acids. Germline V lookup: CDR1 SGDLS, CDR2 YYNGEE. V was clipped by 3 bases and J by 0 bases; unmatched bases: 6. Full variable domain (rest looked up from reference TRBV9 and TRBJ2-1): DSGVTQTPKHLITATGQRVTLRCSPRSGDLSVYWYQQSLDQGLQFLIQYYNGEERAKGNILERFSAQQFPDLHSELNLSSLELGDSALYFCASSASGGSSYNEQFFGPGTRLTVL.

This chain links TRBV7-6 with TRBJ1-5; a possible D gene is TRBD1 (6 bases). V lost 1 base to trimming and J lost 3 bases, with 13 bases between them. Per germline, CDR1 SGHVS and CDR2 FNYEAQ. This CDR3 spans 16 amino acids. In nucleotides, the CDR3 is TGTGCCAGCAGCTTAGGGCAGGGGATGGCCAATCAGCCCCAGCATTTT. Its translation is CASSLGQGMANQPQHF. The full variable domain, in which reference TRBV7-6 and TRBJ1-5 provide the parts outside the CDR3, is GAGVSQSPRYKVTKRGQDVALRCDPISGHVSLYWYRQALGQGPEFLTYFNYEAQQDKSGLPNDRFSAERPEGSISTLTIQRTEQRDSAMYRCASSLGQGMANQPQHFGDGTRLSIL.

CDR3 region: CASGLSGSNTEAFF. CDR3 in DNA: TGTGCCAGCGGGTTATCGGGATCTAACACTGAAGCTTTCTTT. The rearrangement joins TRBV28 to TRBJ1-1, with D unresolved. Looked up from germline, CDR1 is MDHEN and CDR2 is SYDVKM. This CDR3 has 14 amino acids. The V gene lost 8 bases and the J gene lost 2 bases, with 15 bases spanning the gap.

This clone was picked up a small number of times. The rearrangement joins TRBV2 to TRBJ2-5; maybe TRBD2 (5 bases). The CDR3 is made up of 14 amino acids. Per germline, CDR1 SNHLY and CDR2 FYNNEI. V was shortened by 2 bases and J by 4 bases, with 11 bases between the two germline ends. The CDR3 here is CASSERDRGETQYF. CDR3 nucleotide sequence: TGTGCCAGCAGTGAACGTGACCGGGGAGAGACCCAGTACTTC.

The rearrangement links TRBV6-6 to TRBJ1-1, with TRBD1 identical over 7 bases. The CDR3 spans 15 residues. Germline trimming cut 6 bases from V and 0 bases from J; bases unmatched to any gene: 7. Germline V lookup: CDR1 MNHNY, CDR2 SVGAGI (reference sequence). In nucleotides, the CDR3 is TGTGCCAGCAGAGCCCGGGACAGCCTGAACACTGAAGCTTTCTTT. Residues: CASRARDSLNTEAFF.

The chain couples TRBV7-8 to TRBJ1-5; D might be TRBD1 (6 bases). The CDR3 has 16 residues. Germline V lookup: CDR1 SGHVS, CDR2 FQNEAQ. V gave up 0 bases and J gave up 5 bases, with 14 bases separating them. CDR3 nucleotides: TGTGCCAGCAGCTTAGCGTACCGGGACAAGCATCAGCCCCAGCATTTT. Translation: CASSLAYRDKHQPQHF. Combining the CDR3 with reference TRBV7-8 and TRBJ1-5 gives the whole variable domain GAGVSQSPRYKVAKRGQDVALRCDPISGHVSLFWYQQALGQGPEFLTYFQNEAQLDKSGLPSDRFFAERPEGSVSTLKIQRTQQEDSAVYLCASSLAYRDKHQPQHFGDGTRLSIL.

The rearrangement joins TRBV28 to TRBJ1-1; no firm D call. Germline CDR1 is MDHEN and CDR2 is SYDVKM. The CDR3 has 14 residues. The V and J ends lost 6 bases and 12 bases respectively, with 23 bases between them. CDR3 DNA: TGTGCCAGCAGCCCCTTACCGGCGGGGTCTAGGTCTTTCTTT. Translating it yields CASSPLPAGSRSFF. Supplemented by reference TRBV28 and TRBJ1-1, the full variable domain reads DVKVTQSSRYLVKRTGEKVFLECVQDMDHENMFWYRQDPGLGLRLIYFSYDVKMKEKGDIPEGYSVSREKKERFSLILESASTNQTSMYLCASSPLPAGSRSFFGQGTRLTVV.

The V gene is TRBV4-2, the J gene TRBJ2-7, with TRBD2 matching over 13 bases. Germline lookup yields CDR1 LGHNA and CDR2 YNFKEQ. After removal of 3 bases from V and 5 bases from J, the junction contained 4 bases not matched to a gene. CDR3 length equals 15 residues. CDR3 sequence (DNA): TGTGCCAGCAGCCAGGGGACTAGCGGGAACGACGAGCAGTACTTC. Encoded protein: CASSQGTSGNDEQYF.

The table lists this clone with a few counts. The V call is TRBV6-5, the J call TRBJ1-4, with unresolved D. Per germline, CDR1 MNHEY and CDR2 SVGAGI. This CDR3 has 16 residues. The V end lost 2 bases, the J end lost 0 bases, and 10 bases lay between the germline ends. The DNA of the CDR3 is TGTGCCAGCAGTTACCTTCCAACTGCAACTAATGAAAAACTGTTTTTT. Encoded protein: CASSYLPTATNEKLFF.

The CDR3 nucleotides are TGTGCCAGCAGTTCGACGGGTTCCTACGAGCAGTACTTC. It specifies CASSSTGSYEQYF. The V gene is TRBV2, the J gene TRBJ2-7; D gene uncertain. Trimming took 5 bases from V and 1 from J, leaving 9 bases between them. This CDR3 region has 13 residues. Per the germline V gene, CDR1 is SNHLY and CDR2 is FYNNEI.

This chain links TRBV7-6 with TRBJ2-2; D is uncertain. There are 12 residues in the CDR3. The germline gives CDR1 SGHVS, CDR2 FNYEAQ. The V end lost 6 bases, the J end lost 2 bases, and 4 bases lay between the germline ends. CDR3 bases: TGTGCCAGCAGTCTAAACACCGGGGAGCTGTTTTTT. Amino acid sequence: CASSLNTGELFF. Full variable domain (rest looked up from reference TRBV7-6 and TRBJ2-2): GAGVSQSPRYKVTKRGQDVALRCDPISGHVSLYWYRQALGQGPEFLTYFNYEAQQDKSGLPNDRFSAERPEGSISTLTIQRTEQRDSAMYRCASSLNTGELFFGEGSRLTVL.